The clone carrying this TCR beta chain was seen a single time. Its antigen is not identified. This sample is drawn from a study of post-analysis software for immune sequencing data. Background on the study: Clinical courses comprised relapsing-remitting, secondary progressive and progressive-relapsing multiple sclerosis.

Findings and caveats of the study: The normalized Chao1 diversity of multiple sclerosis patients was significantly lower than that of controls. The F measure placed samples prepared in the same batch into strongly shared clusters. Five or six TRBV segments were significantly more frequent in patients than in controls. TRBV5-6, TRBV5-1 and TRBV20-1 were among these segments.

Every TCR beta cDNA library bore unique molecular identifiers. The T cell input of roughly 1 to 11 million gave roughly 0.5 million cDNA molecules. MiXCR, run by TCRdb on the PCR reads, gives a single entry per CDR3 protein. The sample lists under 650,000 distinct CDR3 sequences, roughly 47% seen once, with around 1.7% in the top ten. Trimming removed 4 bases from V and 7 bases from J, with 14 bases in between. The CDR3 totals 13 residues. Germline V gene sequence: CDR1 SGHDT, CDR2 YYEEEE. This receptor was identified in a girl aged 10-17 years with multiple sclerosis. The V and J genes are TRBV5-6 and TRBJ1-1; D is unresolved. Sequencing was done on a sample of blood. The CDR3 sequence is CASSPSAHFEAFF. As DNA, the CDR3 is TGTGCCAGCAGCCCCAGCGCGCATTTTGAAGCTTTCTTT. Variable domain in full (rest from reference TRBV5-6 and TRBJ1-1): DAGVTQSPTHLIKTRGQQVTLRCSPKSGHDTVSWYQQALGQGPQFIFQYYEEEERQRGNFPDRFSGHQFPNYSSELNVNALLLGDSALYLCASSPSAHFEAFFGQGTRLTVV.